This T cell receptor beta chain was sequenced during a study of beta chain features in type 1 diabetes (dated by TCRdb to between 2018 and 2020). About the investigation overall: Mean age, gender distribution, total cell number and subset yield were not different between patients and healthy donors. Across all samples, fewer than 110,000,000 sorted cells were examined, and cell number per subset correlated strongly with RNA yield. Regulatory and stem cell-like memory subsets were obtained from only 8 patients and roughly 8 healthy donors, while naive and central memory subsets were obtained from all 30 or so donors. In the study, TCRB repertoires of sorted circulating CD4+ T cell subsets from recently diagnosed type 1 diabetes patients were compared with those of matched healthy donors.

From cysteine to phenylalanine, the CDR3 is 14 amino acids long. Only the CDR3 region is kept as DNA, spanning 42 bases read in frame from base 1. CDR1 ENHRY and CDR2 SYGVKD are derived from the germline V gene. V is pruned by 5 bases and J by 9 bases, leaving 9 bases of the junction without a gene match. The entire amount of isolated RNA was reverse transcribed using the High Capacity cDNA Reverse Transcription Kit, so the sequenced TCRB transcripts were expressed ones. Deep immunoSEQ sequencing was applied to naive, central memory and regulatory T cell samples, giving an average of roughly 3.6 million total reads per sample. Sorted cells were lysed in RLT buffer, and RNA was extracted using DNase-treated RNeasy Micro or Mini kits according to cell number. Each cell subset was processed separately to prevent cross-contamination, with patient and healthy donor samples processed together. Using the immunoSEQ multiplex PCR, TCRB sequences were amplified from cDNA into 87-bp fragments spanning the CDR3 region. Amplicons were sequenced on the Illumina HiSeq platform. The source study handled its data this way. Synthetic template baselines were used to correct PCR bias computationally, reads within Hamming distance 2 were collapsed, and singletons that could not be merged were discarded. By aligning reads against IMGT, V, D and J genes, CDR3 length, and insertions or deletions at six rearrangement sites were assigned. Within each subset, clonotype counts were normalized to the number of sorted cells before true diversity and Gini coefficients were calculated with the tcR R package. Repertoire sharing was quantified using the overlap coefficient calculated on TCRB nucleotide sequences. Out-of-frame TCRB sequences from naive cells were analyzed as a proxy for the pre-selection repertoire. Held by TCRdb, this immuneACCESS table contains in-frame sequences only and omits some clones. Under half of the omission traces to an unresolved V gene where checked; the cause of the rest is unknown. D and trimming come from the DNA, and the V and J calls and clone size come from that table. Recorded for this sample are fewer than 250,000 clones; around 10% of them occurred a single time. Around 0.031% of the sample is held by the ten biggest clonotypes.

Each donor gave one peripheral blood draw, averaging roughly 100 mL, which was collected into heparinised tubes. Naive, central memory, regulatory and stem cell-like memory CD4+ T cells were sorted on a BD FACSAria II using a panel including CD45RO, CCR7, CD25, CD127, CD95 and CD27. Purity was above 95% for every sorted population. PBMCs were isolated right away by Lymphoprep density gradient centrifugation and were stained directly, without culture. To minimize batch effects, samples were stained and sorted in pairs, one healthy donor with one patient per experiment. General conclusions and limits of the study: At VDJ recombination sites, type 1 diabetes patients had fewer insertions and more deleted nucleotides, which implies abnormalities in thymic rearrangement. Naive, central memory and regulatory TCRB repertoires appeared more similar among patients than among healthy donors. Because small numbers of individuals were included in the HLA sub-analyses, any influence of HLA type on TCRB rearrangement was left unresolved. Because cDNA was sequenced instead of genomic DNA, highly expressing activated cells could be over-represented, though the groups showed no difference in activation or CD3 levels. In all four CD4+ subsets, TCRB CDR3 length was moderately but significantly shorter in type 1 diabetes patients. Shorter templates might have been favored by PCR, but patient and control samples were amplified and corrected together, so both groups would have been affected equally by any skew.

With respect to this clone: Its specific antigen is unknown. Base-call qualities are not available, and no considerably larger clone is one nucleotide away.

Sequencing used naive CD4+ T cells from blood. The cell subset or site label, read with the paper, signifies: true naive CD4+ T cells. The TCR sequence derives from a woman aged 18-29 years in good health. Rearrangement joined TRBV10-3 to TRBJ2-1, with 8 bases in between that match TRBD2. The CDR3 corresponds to CAISLLAEVGEQFF. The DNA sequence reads TGTGCCATCAGTTTACTAGCGGAGGTCGGTGAGCAGTTCTTC.